This entry describes one TCR beta chain. What it recognizes is unknown. This record comes from a study of vaccination effects on CD4 cells after COVID-19. Study in general: Post-vaccine sample collection fell at a median of 72 days after the second dose.

V dropped 6 bases and J dropped 3 bases, with 11 bases sitting between them. The CDR3 is 14 amino acids. Germline V gene sequence: CDR1 MNHNS, CDR2 SASEGT. After expansion with viral peptide pools in the ViraFEST assay, antigen-specific CD4+ T cells were sequenced. Culture proceeded for 9 to 11 days, and CD4+ T cells were then isolated. Two doses of either BNT162b2 or mRNA-1273 were given to each participant. Cultures received IL-2 medium that replaced half the medium on days 3 and 7. The data were produced by immunoSEQ multiplex PCR, yet TCRdb's version contains in-frame clones alone and is incomplete. The data contain 50,000 to 65,000 clones, 73% of them singletons.

This clonotype was obtained from a human donor who received a COVID-19 vaccine. The chain is built from TRBV6-1 and TRBJ1-4; D may be TRBD1 (5 bases). The source was CD4+ T cells from PBMCs cultured with HCoV-229E spike peptides, collected after COVID-19 vaccination. CDR3 DNA sequence: TGTGCCAGCAGGCCGGGGGACCCTAATGAAAAACTGTTTTTT. This encodes CASRPGDPNEKLFF.